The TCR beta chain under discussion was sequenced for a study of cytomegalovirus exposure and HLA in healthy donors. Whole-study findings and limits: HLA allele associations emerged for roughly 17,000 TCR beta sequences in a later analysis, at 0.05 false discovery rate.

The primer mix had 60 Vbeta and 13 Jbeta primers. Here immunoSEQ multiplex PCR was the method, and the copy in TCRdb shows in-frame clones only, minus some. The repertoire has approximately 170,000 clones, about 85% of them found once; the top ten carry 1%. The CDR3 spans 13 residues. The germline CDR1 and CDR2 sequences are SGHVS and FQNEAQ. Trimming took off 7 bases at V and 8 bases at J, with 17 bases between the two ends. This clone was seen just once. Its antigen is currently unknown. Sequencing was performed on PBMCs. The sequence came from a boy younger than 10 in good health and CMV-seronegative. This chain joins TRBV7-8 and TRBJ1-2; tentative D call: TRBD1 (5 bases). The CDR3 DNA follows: TGTGCCAGCACCCTCGACCGGGGGTACGGCTACACCTTC. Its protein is CASTLDRGYGYTF.